The clone carrying this T cell receptor beta chain showed up just a few times. Attachment of unique molecular identifiers was made to individual cDNA molecules. TCRdb re-analysed the 5' RACE reads in MiXCR, keeping a single row per CDR3 protein. The sample records around 63,000 distinct CDR3 sequences, 13% being singletons. This CDR3 has 14 residues. Looked up from germline, CDR1 is LGHDT and CDR2 is YNNKEL (reference sequence). J gave up 2 bases and V 4 bases, and 4 bases lay outside the gene matches. This sample was included in a study of early T cells in non-severe SARS-CoV-2 infection. This clonotype was sampled from an adult who was a healthcare worker with PCR-confirmed SARS-CoV-2 infection or an uninfected control (not recorded which). Sequencing was carried out using whole blood. This rearrangement joins TRBV3-1 to TRBJ2-7; the match to TRBD1 covers 8 bases. DNA of the CDR3: TGTGCCAGCAGCCCCGGACAGGGTACCTACGAGCAGTACTTC. Protein: CASSPGQGTYEQYF.